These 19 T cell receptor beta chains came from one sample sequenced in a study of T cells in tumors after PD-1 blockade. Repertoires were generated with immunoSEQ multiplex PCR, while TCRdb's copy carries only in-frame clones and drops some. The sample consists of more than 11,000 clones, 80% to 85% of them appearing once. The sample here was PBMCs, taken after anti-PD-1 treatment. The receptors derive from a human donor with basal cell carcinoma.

The CDR3 is CASSQDWDRGSGYTF. As DNA, the CDR3 is TGTGCCAGCAGCCAAGATTGGGACAGGGGCTCTGGCTACACCTTC. The V and J genes are TRBV3-1 (or the pseudogene TRBV3-2) and TRBJ1-2, with 10 bases lining up with TRBD1. CDR1 is LGHDT, CDR2 YNNKEL, per germline (reference sequence). The length of the CDR3 is 15 residues. Trimming removed 0 bases from V and 7 bases from J; junction bases left unmatched: 5.

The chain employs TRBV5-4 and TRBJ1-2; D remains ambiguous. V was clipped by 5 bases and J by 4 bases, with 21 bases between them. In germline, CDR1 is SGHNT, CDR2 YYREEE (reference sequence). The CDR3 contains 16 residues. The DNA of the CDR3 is TGTGCCAGCAGATCGGTGGGAATCCAAGGTCTCTATGGCTACACCTTC. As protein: CASRSVGIQGLYGYTF.

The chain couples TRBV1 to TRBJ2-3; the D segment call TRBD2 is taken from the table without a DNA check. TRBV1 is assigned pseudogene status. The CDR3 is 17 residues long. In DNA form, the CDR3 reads TGCACCAGCAGCCGGACTAGCGGGGTCTGGTGCACAGATACGCAGTATTTT. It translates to CTSSRTSGVWCTDTQYF.

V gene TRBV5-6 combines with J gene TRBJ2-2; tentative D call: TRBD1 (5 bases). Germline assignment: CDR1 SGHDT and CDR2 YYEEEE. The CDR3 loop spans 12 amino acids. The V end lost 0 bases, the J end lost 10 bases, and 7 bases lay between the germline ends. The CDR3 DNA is TGTGCCAGCAGCTTGGGGACATCGGAGCTGTTTTTT. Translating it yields CASSLGTSELFF.

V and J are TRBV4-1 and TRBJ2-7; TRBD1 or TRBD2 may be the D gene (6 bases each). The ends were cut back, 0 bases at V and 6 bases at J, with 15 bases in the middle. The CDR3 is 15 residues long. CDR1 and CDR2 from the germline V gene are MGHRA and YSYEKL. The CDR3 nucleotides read TGCGCCAGCAGCCAAGATATTCGGGGGCTGGGCGAGCAGTACTTC. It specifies CASSQDIRGLGEQYF.

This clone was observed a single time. The CDR3 DNA reads as TGTGCCACCACGAGGGACTCTAGCGGGAGGCGAAGGGATACGCAGTATTTT. It yields the protein CATTRDSSGRRRDTQYF. This chain links TRBV2 with TRBJ2-3; 11 bases are a match to TRBD2. The germline gives CDR1 SNHLY, CDR2 FYNNEI. V shed 10 bases and J 6 bases; nucleotides not matched to a gene: 18. This CDR3 is built from 17 residues.

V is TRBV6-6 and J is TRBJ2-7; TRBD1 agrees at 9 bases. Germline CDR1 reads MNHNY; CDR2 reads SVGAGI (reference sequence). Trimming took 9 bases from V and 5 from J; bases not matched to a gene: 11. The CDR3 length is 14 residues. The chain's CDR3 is CASRSPGQGNEQYF. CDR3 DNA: TGTGCCAGTCGAAGCCCGGGACAGGGAAACGAGCAGTACTTC.

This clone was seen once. The CDR3 coding sequence is TGTGCCAGCTCAGTACCGACTAGCGGGGGGTACAATGAGCAGTTCTTC. Translating gives CASSVPTSGGYNEQFF. This sequence joins TRBV18 and TRBJ2-1; 13 bases agree with TRBD2. Germline CDR1 and CDR2: KGHSH and LQKENI. This CDR3 is built from 16 residues. V shed 5 bases and J 4 bases; nucleotides not matched to a gene: 5. Full variable domain (outside the CDR3, taken from reference TRBV18 and TRBJ2-1): NAGVMQNPRHLVRRRGQEARLRCSPMKGHSHVYWYRQLPEEGLKFMVYLQKENIIDESGMPKERFSAEFPKEGPSILRIQQVVRGDSAAYFCASSVPTSGGYNEQFFGPGTRLTVL.

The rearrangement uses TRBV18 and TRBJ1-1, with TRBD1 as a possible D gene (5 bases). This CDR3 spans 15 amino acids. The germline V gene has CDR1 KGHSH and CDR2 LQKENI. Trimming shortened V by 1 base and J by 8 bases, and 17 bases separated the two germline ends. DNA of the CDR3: TGTGCCAGCTCACCACGGCCGGCCAGGGCCGACGAAGCTTTCTTT. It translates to CASSPRPARADEAFF. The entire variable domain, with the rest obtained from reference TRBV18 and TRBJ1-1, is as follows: NAGVMQNPRHLVRRRGQEARLRCSPMKGHSHVYWYRQLPEEGLKFMVYLQKENIIDESGMPKERFSAEFPKEGPSILRIQQVVRGDSAAYFCASSPRPARADEAFFGQGTRLTVV.

DNA of the CDR3: TGCAGCGTGAAGCGTGGGGGGAGCACTGAAGCTTTCTTT. This translates into CSVKRGGSTEAFF. The gene calls are TRBV29-1 and TRBJ1-1, with D maybe TRBD1 (5 bases). Trimming shortened V by 6 bases and J by 4 bases, and 15 bases separated the two germline ends. Germline CDR1 SQVTM, CDR2 ANQGSEA. CDR3 length: 13 amino acids.

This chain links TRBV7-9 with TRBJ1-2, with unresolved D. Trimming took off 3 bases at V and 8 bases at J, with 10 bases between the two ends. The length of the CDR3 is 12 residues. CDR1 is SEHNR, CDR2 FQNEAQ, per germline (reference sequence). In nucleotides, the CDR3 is TGTGCCAGCAGCTTGGGAACTTTGGGCTACACCTTC. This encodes CASSLGTLGYTF. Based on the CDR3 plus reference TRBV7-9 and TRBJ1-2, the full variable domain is DTGVSQNPRHKITKRGQNVTFRCDPISEHNRLYWYRQTLGQGPEFLTYFQNEAQLEKSRLLSDRFSAERPKGSFSTLEIQRTEQGDSAMYLCASSLGTLGYTFGSGTRLTVV.

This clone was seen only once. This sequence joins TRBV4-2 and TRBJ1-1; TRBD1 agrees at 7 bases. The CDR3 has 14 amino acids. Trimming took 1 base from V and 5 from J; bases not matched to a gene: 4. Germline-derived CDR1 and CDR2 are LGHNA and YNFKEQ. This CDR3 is CASSQVTGETEAFF. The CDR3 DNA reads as TGTGCCAGCAGCCAAGTTACAGGGGAGACTGAAGCTTTCTTT.

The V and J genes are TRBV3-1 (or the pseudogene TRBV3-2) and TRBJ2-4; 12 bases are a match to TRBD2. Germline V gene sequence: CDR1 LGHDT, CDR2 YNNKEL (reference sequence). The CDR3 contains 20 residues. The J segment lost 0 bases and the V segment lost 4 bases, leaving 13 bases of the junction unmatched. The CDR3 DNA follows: TGTGCCAGCAGCCCGTCCCGACTAGCGGGGGACCTACTAGCCAAAAACATTCAGTACTTC. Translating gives CASSPSRLAGDLLAKNIQYF.

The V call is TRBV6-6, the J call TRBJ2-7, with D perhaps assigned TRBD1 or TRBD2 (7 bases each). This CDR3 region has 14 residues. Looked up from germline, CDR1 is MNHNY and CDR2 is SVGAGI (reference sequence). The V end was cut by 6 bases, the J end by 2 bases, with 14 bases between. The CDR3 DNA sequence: TGTGCCAGCAGGCCAGGGGGGGTAACCTACGAGCAGTACTTC. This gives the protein CASRPGGVTYEQYF.

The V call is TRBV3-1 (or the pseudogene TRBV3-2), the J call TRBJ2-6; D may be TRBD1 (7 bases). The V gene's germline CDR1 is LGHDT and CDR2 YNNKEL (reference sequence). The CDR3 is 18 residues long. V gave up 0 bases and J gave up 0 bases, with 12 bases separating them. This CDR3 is CASSQEGTAGSGANVLTF. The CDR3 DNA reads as TGTGCCAGCAGCCAAGAAGGGACAGCGGGCTCTGGGGCCAACGTCCTGACTTTC.

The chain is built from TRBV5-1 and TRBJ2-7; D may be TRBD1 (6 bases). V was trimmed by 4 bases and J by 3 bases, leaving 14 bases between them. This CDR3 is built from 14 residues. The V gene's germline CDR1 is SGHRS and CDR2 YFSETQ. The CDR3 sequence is CASSRQAPGYEQYF. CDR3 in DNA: TGCGCCAGCAGCCGACAGGCGCCAGGCTACGAGCAGTACTTC.

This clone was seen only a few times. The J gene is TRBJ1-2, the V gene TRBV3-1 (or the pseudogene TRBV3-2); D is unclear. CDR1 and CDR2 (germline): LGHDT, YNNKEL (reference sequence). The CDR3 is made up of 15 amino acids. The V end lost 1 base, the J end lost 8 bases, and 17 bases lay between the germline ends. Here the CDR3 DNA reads TGTGCCAGCAGCCAAGTCTTTAGGGAACAGAAGGGCTACACCTTC. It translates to CASSQVFREQKGYTF.

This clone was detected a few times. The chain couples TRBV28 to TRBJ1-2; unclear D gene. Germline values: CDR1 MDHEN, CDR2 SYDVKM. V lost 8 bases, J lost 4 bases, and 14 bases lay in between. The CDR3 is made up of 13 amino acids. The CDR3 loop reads CASWLRVGYGYTF. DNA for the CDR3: TGTGCCAGCTGGTTGAGGGTAGGCTATGGCTACACCTTC.

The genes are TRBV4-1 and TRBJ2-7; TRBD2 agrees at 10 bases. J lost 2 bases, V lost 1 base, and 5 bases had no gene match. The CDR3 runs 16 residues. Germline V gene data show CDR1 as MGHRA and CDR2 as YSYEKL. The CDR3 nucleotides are TGCGCCAGCAGCCAAGGGTCACTAGCGGGGACCTACGAGCAGTACTTC. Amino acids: CASSQGSLAGTYEQYF.